The clone carrying this T cell receptor beta chain turned up a few times. V dropped 8 bases and J dropped 0 bases, with 11 bases sitting between them. CDR1 and CDR2 from the germline V gene are MNHNS and SASEGT. This CDR3 comprises 13 residues. Sequencing was at deep level. As processed by the authors: ImmunoSEQ sequences covered only the junction and lacked quality scores; filtering therefore differed. Profiled with immunoSEQ multiplex PCR; TCRdb holds only in-frame clones, not every one. V and J calls and clone size come straight from that table; D and trimming were deduced from the DNA. This sample has under 80,000 clones, with 62% found just once. This sample was included in a study of shared clonotypes between healthy human individuals. All donors qualified as healthy HIV-negative adults and had experienced no recent acute infections or vaccinations.

The sequenced material came from memory CD8+ T cells sorted from blood. Sample subset: CD45RO+ cells pooled with CCR7-negative TemRA cells. This sequence was found in a man between 25 and 39 years old in good health. The V gene is TRBV6-1, the J gene TRBJ2-7; D is unresolved. The CDR3 nucleotides are TGTGCCAGCCTTAGACGTATCTCCTACGAGCAGTACTTC. Translating gives CASLRRISYEQYF.